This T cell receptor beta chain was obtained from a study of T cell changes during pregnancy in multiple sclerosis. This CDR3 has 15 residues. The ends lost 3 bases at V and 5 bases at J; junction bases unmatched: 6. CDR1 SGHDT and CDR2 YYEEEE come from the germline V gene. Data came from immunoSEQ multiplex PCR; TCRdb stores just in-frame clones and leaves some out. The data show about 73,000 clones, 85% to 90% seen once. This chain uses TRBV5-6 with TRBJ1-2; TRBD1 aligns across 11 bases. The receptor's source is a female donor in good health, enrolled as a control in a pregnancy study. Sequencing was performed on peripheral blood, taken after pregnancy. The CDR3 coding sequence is TGTGCCAGCAGCTCCGGGACAGGGGGTTGGTATGGCTACACCTTC. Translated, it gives CASSSGTGGWYGYTF.